This T cell receptor (beta chain) was recorded in a study of blood T cell repertoires in COVID-19. For this clone: One end of the junction fails to match germline, which may point to a read error.

Donors were grouped by their self-reported clinical history. This table comes from immunoSEQ multiplex PCR, and its TCRdb copy is limited to in-frame clones, with some not included. The sample has roughly 150,000 clones, more than 75% seen once. Germline V gene sequence: CDR1 SGHRS, CDR2 YFSETQ. The CDR3 extends over 15 amino acids. Sequenced material: PBMCs or T cells enriched from blood (not recorded which). The chain combines TRBV5-1 with TRBJ2-3, with a tentative D call TRBD1 (6 bases). The receptor was derived from a man between 40 and 49 years old who had recovered from COVID-19. The CDR3 here is CASSGGRGGTDTQYF. The CDR3 coding sequence is TGCGCCAGCAGCGGGGGCCGTGGGGGCACGGATACGCAGTATTTT.